This T cell receptor beta chain appears in the sequencing data of a study of OX40 agonist ivuxolimab in advanced cancers. From germline, CDR1 is SNHLY and CDR2 FYNNEI. Trimming removed 8 bases from V and 0 bases from J, with 11 bases in between. This CDR3 region has 14 residues. The assay was immunoSEQ multiplex PCR, and TCRdb's table has in-frame clones only and misses some. The sample carries 70,000 to 90,000 clones, around four fifths recorded once. The source is an adult with an advanced solid tumor such as melanoma, head and neck, liver or kidney cancer. Sequenced here: CD4+ or CD8+ T cells sorted from blood, sampled in a trial of the OX40 agonist ivuxolimab. The chain combines TRBV2 with TRBJ1-3; D gene ambiguous. DNA for the CDR3: TGTGCCAGCCGATATTACTCCTCTGGAAACACCATATATTTT. This gives the protein CASRYYSSGNTIYF.